This TCR beta chain was sequenced in a study of cytomegalovirus exposure and HLA in healthy donors. Overall study context: The roughly 110 validation repertoires matched the 500 to 750 first-cohort repertoires in platform, a later analysis reported. Findings of the study overall: A subsequent analysis found that TCR clusters from the first cohort also tended to co-occur in the 90 to 150 validation repertoires, with about 95% of cluster scores above 0. Specific recognition of CMV antigens was confirmed in vitro for three chains (all CMV-associated). Listed as cytomegalovirus-associated were roughly 180 TCR beta chains.

By proportion, this clone is medium-sized. Its matching antigen is unknown. A junction boundary mismatches the germline segment, possibly from a read error. The protocol was immunoSEQ multiplex PCR, while the TCRdb copy is restricted to in-frame clones and leaves out a portion. The table has about 130,000 clones, 89% seen once. The TCR originated in a woman younger than 30 in good health and CMV-seronegative. Sequencing used PBMCs.

The CDR3 DNA follows: TGTGCCAGCAGCACCACTAGCGGGGGGGCCTTGAACTTC. Encoded protein: CASSTTSGGALNF. The chain has TRBV7-3 and TRBJ2-7; 13 positions match TRBD2. CDR3 length: 13 residues. CDR1 and CDR2 (germline): SGHTA, FQGTGA.